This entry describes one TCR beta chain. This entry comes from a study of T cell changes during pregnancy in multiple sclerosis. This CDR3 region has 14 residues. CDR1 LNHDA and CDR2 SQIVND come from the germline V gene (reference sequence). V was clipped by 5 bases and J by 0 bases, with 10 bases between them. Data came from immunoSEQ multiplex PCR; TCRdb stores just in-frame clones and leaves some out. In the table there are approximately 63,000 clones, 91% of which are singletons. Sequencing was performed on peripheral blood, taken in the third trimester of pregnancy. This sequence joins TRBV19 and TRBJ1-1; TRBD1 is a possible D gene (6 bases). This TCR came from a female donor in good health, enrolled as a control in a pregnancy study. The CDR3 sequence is CASSYRDMNTEAFF. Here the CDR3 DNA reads TGTGCCAGTAGTTACAGGGACATGAACACTGAAGCTTTCTTT.